These 11 T cell receptor beta chains were all obtained from the same sample, sequenced in a study of control samples from healthy donors and cancer patients (dated by TCRdb to about 2020). The library was prepared using the immunoSEQ multiplex PCR assay. TCRdb limited this immuneACCESS table to in-frame rearrangements with V and J called. A share of clones is missing; checked studies link under half to unresolved V genes, and the rest is unexplained. This sample has tens of thousands of clones in its table, and approximately 94% of those were observed once. The ten largest clones represent roughly 3% of the sample. Material for sequencing was blood. Receptors originate from a young woman in good health.

The chain employs TRBV9 and TRBJ2-5, with D uncertain. V was clipped by 0 bases and J by 2 bases, with 17 bases between them. CDR1 is SGDLS, CDR2 YYNGEE, per germline. There are 17 residues in the CDR3. CDR3 region: CASSVALEGAGQETQYF. As DNA, the CDR3 is TGTGCCAGCAGCGTAGCTCTGGAAGGCGCCGGTCAAGAGACCCAGTACTTC.

This clone is a singleton in its sample. The chain has TRBV4-2 and TRBJ2-3; D call uncertain. With 0 bases removed from V and 3 bases from J, the gap between germline ends came to 4 bases. This CDR3 spans 13 amino acids. Germline CDR1 is LGHNA and CDR2 is YNFKEQ. This chain's CDR3 is CASSQEGTDTQYF. In nucleotides, the CDR3 is TGTGCCAGCAGCCAAGAAGGTACAGATACGCAGTATTTT.

The chain has TRBV9 and TRBJ1-1; the match to TRBD1 covers 7 bases. The CDR3 has 14 amino acids. Germline CDR1 reads SGDLS; CDR2 reads YYNGEE. V lost 1 base to trimming and J lost 0 bases; unmatched junction nucleotides: 0. This CDR3 is CASSVTGVNTEAFF. CDR3 sequence (DNA): TGTGCCAGCAGCGTAACAGGGGTGAACACTGAAGCTTTCTTT.

The chain uses TRBV24-1 and TRBJ2-2; no clear D gene. This CDR3 is 13 amino acids long. V lost 4 bases, J lost 5 bases, and 7 bases lay in between. From germline, CDR1 is KGHDR and CDR2 SFDVKD. CDR3 sequence (DNA): TGTGCCACCAGTGACCCGACTACCGGGGAGCTGTTTTTT. Its translation: CATSDPTTGELFF.

CDR3 in DNA: TGTGCCAGCAGCTACCGTCGACAGGATTTAATAGATGCAACTAATGAAAAACTGTTTTTT. Encoded protein: CASSYRRQDLIDATNEKLFF. The chain joins TRBV6-6 to TRBJ1-4; perhaps TRBD1 as D (6 bases). This CDR3 contains 20 residues. Germline lookup yields CDR1 MNHNY and CDR2 SVGAGI (reference sequence). Trimming shortened V by 6 bases and J by 0 bases, and 26 bases separated the two germline ends.

The chain carries TRBV30 and TRBJ1-2, with 8 bases aligning to TRBD1. Germline CDR1 and CDR2: GTSNPN and SVGIG (reference sequence). There are 13 residues in the CDR3. V was clipped by 2 bases and J by 4 bases; unmatched bases: 3. CDR3 amino acids: CAWSRDRPYGYTF. For the CDR3, the DNA is TGTGCCTGGAGTCGGGACAGGCCCTATGGCTACACCTTC.

The V gene is TRBV5-1, the J gene TRBJ1-4; D gene uncertain. V lost 4 bases and J 1 base, leaving 11 bases between the germline ends. The V gene's germline CDR1 is SGHRS and CDR2 YFSETQ. CDR3 size: 15 residues. The CDR3 here is CASSSGQLTNEKLFF. CDR3 nucleotides: TGCGCCAGCAGCAGCGGTCAGTTAACTAATGAAAAACTGTTTTTT. Full variable domain (rest looked up from reference TRBV5-1 and TRBJ1-4): KAGVTQTPRYLIKTRGQQVTLSCSPISGHRSVSWYQQTPGQGLQFLFEYFSETQRNKGNFPGRFSGRQFSNSRSEMNVSTLELGDSALYLCASSSGQLTNEKLFFGSGTQLSVL.

The chain combines TRBV4-1 with TRBJ1-1; possible D gene TRBD1, 5 bases. Germline V lookup: CDR1 MGHRA, CDR2 YSYEKL. The CDR3 spans 15 residues. Trimming cost V 0 bases and J 5 bases, with 13 bases left between them. In DNA, the CDR3 is TGCGCCAGCAGCCAAGATGGGGGTTTTAGGACTGAAGCTTTCTTT. This gives the protein CASSQDGGFRTEAFF.

The chain has TRBV6-5 and TRBJ2-7; the D gene is possibly TRBD2 (7 bases). CDR3 length: 16 amino acids. V was shortened by 0 bases and J by 3 bases, with 15 bases between the two germline ends. The V gene's germline CDR1 is MNHEY and CDR2 SVGAGI. In DNA form, the CDR3 reads TGTGCCAGCAGTTACTCCGGCGGGGGCCCTTTCTACGAGCAGTACTTC. Its protein product is CASSYSGGGPFYEQYF.

The chain is built from TRBV21-1 and TRBJ2-1; TRBD1, the table's D call, lacks a check against the DNA. TRBV21-1 is a recognized pseudogene. This CDR3 spans 17 amino acids. This CDR3 reads CASSKARPGGTGNEQFF. CDR3 nucleotides: TGTGCCAGCAGCAAGGCAAGGCCAGGGGGGACCGGGAATGAGCAGTTCTTC.

The chain couples TRBV5-8 to TRBJ2-3; 9 bases line up with TRBD1. Looked up from germline, CDR1 is SGHTS and CDR2 is YDEGEE. V dropped 4 bases and J dropped 6; count of bases not matched to a gene: 6. CDR3 size: 14 residues. Written as DNA, the CDR3 is TGTGCCAGCAGCCCAGGACAGGGGCTGGATACGCAGTATTTT. Translation gives CASSPGQGLDTQYF.